A single sample is the source of the 20 T cell receptor beta chains below, sequenced in a study of cytomegalovirus exposure and HLA in healthy donors. PCR was performed using 60 Vbeta and 13 Jbeta primers. The assay was immunoSEQ multiplex PCR, and TCRdb's table has in-frame clones only and misses some. Counted here are about 170,000 clones, around 73% occurring once; the ten biggest clones make up under 7%. Material for sequencing was PBMCs. Receptors were obtained from a woman between 18 and 29 years old in good health and CMV-seropositive.

J is TRBJ2-1 and V is TRBV19; 10 nucleotides align to TRBD1. CDR1 and CDR2 from the germline V gene are LNHDA and SQIVND (reference sequence). Trimming cost V 6 bases and J 5 bases; bases outside gene matches: 4. The CDR3 has 14 residues. The CDR3 protein is CASSGTGVNNEQFF. The CDR3 DNA is TGTGCCAGTAGCGGGACAGGGGTCAACAATGAGCAGTTCTTC.

The chain recombines TRBV6-5 with TRBJ2-6; TRBD2 might be the D (5 bases). Germline CDR1 is MNHEY and CDR2 is SVGAGI. The CDR3 consists of 16 residues. V lost 4 bases to trimming and J lost 1 base, with 11 bases between them. The CDR3 loop is CASSWEFGSGANVLTF. CDR3 sequence (DNA): TGTGCCAGCAGTTGGGAGTTTGGATCTGGGGCCAACGTCCTGACTTTC.

The V call is TRBV6-5, the J call TRBJ2-1, with 7 bases aligning to TRBD1. The V gene end was trimmed by 5 bases and the J gene end by 6 bases; junction bases not matched to a gene: 10. Germline-derived CDR1 and CDR2 are MNHEY and SVGAGI. The CDR3 consists of 15 residues. The CDR3 region has the DNA TGTGCCAGCAGTAAAACAGGGGATATTGGCAATGAGCAGTTCTTC. This translates into CASSKTGDIGNEQFF.

The J gene is TRBJ2-7, the V gene TRBV28, with TRBD2 identical over 13 bases. The CDR3 totals 14 residues. The J segment lost 7 bases and the V segment lost 6 bases, leaving 6 bases of the junction unmatched. Germline loops: CDR1 MDHEN, CDR2 SYDVKM. CDR3 in DNA: TGTGCCAGCAGCGCGGGACTAGCGGGGAGAGAGCAGTACTTC. The encoded protein is CASSAGLAGREQYF.

The chain couples TRBV19 to TRBJ1-4; weak D call: TRBD1 (5 bases). Trimming shortened V by 6 bases and J by 5 bases, and 13 bases separated the two germline ends. The CDR3 totals 14 residues. Germline CDR1 and CDR2: LNHDA and SQIVND (reference sequence). The CDR3 DNA reads as TGTGCCAGTAGATCCAGGGCCGGGAATGAAAAACTGTTTTTT. This codes for CASRSRAGNEKLFF.

This clone has only a few counts. The chain carries TRBV7-2 and TRBJ1-4; TRBD1 agrees at 12 bases. V was pared by 6 bases and J by 10 bases, with 15 bases of the junction left unmatched. The CDR3 sequence is 17 residues long. Germline lookup yields CDR1 SGHTA and CDR2 FQGNSA. CDR3: CASSLKLWGTGGVKLFF. The DNA of the CDR3 is TGTGCCAGCAGTCTTAAGCTATGGGGGACAGGGGGCGTAAAACTGTTTTTT.

This chain connects TRBV6-5 to TRBJ1-2; TRBD1 aligns across 8 bases. J gave up 5 bases and V 2 bases, and 1 base lay outside the gene matches. Germline CDR1 and CDR2: MNHEY and SVGAGI. The CDR3 is 13 residues long. In nucleotides, the CDR3 is TGTGCCAGCAGTTACACAGGGGGGTATGGCTACACCTTC. Translation: CASSYTGGYGYTF.

The sample holds a few counts of this clone. This chain links TRBV2 with TRBJ1-1; D might be TRBD1 (6 bases). Per the germline V gene, CDR1 is SNHLY and CDR2 is FYNNEI. The V end lost 10 bases, the J end lost 2 bases, and 14 bases lay between the germline ends. The CDR3 consists of 13 residues. The CDR3 is CAIPGTYNTEAFF. The CDR3 DNA reads as TGTGCCATACCGGGGACATATAACACTGAAGCTTTCTTT.

The J gene is TRBJ2-1, the V gene TRBV7-2, with D possibly being TRBD2 (5 bases). This CDR3 is built from 16 residues. Deletions cut 1 base from V and 7 bases from J, with 17 bases between. The V gene's germline CDR1 is SGHTA and CDR2 FQGNSA. The CDR3 protein is CASSLGARMRENEQFF. The DNA of the CDR3 is TGTGCCAGCAGCTTAGGCGCCAGGATGAGGGAGAATGAGCAGTTCTTC.

The J gene is TRBJ1-5, the V gene TRBV6-1; 8 nucleotides line up with TRBD1. Per germline, CDR1 MNHNS and CDR2 SASEGT. The V segment lost 5 bases and the J segment 5 bases; nucleotides outside the gene matches: 8. The CDR3 runs 15 residues. The CDR3 DNA reads TGTGCCAGCAGTTTCGGACAGGGTAAGGATCAGCCCCAGCATTTT. This sequence encodes CASSFGQGKDQPQHF.

The CDR3 region has the DNA TGTGCCAGCAGTCCGGGACTAGCCCCCCATGAGCAGTTCTTC. This gives the protein CASSPGLAPHEQFF. The chain is built from TRBV27 and TRBJ2-1; 9 nucleotides line up with TRBD2. V trimming: 5 bases; J trimming: 8 bases; junction bases outside the gene matches: 7. Germline CDR1 and CDR2: MNHEY and SMNVEV (reference sequence). There are 14 residues in the CDR3.

V and J are TRBV11-2 and TRBJ2-7; 12 bases match TRBD2. V dropped 4 bases and J dropped 2; count of bases not matched to a gene: 3. CDR3 length equals 15 residues. Germline V gene lookup returns CDR1 SGHAT and CDR2 FQNNGV. The CDR3 bases are TGTGCCAGCAGCTGGCTAGCGGGGGGGCCCTACGAGCAGTACTTC. This gives the protein CASSWLAGGPYEQYF. Full variable domain (missing parts from reference TRBV11-2 and TRBJ2-7): EAGVAQSPRYKIIEKRQSVAFWCNPISGHATLYWYQQILGQGPKLLIQFQNNGVVDDSQLPKDRFSAERLKGVDSTLKIQPAKLEDSAVYLCASSWLAGGPYEQYFGPGTRLTVT.

The rearrangement links TRBV6-5 to TRBJ1-2; D is uncertain. Germline V lookup: CDR1 MNHEY, CDR2 SVGAGI. The germline V and J ends were trimmed by 4 bases and 4 bases, with 4 bases remaining between them. The CDR3 extends over 11 amino acids. This CDR3 reads CASSSPYGYTF. The CDR3 nucleotides are TGTGCCAGCAGTTCTCCCTATGGCTACACCTTC.

This clone was seen only a few times. This same CDR3 is encoded by further DNA sequences in the sample. The V call is TRBV27, the J call TRBJ1-2, with 8 bases fitting TRBD1. This CDR3 has 14 residues. The V and J ends lost 4 bases and 3 bases, in that order; junction bases with no gene match: 4. Germline CDR1 reads MNHEY; CDR2 reads SMNVEV (reference sequence). CDR3 bases: TGTGCCAGCAGTTCCCAGACAGGGGACTATGGCTACACCTTC. Protein: CASSSQTGDYGYTF.

The CDR3 loop reads CASLGQGNTEAFF. DNA of the CDR3: TGTGCCAGCCTAGGACAGGGGAACACTGAAGCTTTCTTT. The V and J genes are TRBV2 and TRBJ1-1; 8 bases are shared with TRBD1. The CDR3 is 13 amino acids. CDR1 and CDR2 (germline): SNHLY, FYNNEI. V shed 8 bases, J shed 1 base, and the junction held 3 bases outside the gene matches.

V is TRBV6-1 and J is TRBJ1-4; 7 bases fit TRBD1. V trimming: 4 bases; J trimming: 14 bases; junction bases outside the gene matches: 4. Germline-derived CDR1 and CDR2 are MNHNS and SASEGT. This CDR3 comprises 11 residues. The CDR3 DNA reads TGTGCCAGCAGTGGGACAGGAAGGCTGTTTTTT. Residues: CASSGTGRLFF.

The chain uses TRBV29-1 and TRBJ1-1; D remains unclear. The CDR3 is 17 amino acids. Germline loops: CDR1 SQVTM, CDR2 ANQGSEA. The germline V and J ends were trimmed by 0 bases and 4 bases, with 21 bases remaining between them. For the CDR3, the DNA is TGCAGCGTTGAAGAAGGTCGTAAGTTGAGGGAGGCCACTGAAGCTTTCTTT. Encoded protein: CSVEEGRKLREATEAFF.

The chain uses TRBV6-5 and TRBJ2-5; D unclear. CDR1 and CDR2 (germline): MNHEY, SVGAGI. This CDR3 region has 11 residues. V was shortened by 5 bases and J by 4 bases, with 5 bases between the two germline ends. For the CDR3, the DNA is TGTGCCAGCAGTGTCAGAGAGACCCAGTACTTC. Encoded protein: CASSVRETQYF.

The chain has TRBV5-1 and TRBJ1-6, with TRBD1 matching 8 bases. The junction had 10 bases not matched to a gene; V was cut back by 4 bases and J by 7 bases. Germline V gene data show CDR1 as SGHRS and CDR2 as YFSETQ. The CDR3 is 16 residues long. The CDR3 loop reads CASSPSTGQVNSPLHF. The CDR3 nucleotides are TGCGCCAGCAGCCCGTCCACGGGACAGGTGAATTCACCCCTCCACTTT. The entire variable domain, with the rest obtained from reference TRBV5-1 and TRBJ1-6, is as follows: KAGVTQTPRYLIKTRGQQVTLSCSPISGHRSVSWYQQTPGQGLQFLFEYFSETQRNKGNFPGRFSGRQFSNSRSEMNVSTLELGDSALYLCASSPSTGQVNSPLHFGNGTRLTVT.

The table lists this clone with a count of one. The rearrangement uses TRBV29-1 and TRBJ1-2; 7 bases are shared with TRBD1. CDR3 length equals 13 residues. Per the germline V gene, CDR1 is SQVTM and CDR2 is ANQGSEA. V shed 7 bases and J 4 bases; nucleotides not matched to a gene: 9. This CDR3 reads CSADLTGFYGYTF. CDR3 DNA: TGCAGCGCCGACCTGACAGGGTTCTATGGCTACACCTTC.